The present entry profiles one T cell receptor (beta chain) with its context. The germline gene is not matched at one end of the junction; a read error may be the cause. The data belong to a study of blood T cell repertoires in COVID-19. Study-wide context: Nucleic acid was either cDNA or gDNA, and it came from T cells, B-cell-depleted T cells, or PBMCs.

The repertoire was sequenced with immunoSEQ multiplex PCR; TCRdb's copy has only in-frame clones and lacks some. Of a few hundred thousand clones listed, around 89% are singletons. Participants had their cohort set by participant-reported clinical history. Germline V gives CDR1 SGDLS, CDR2 YYNGEE. This CDR3 has 16 amino acids. Sequenced sample: PBMCs or T cells enriched from blood (not recorded which). This sequence joins TRBV9 and TRBJ2-3; 14 positions match TRBD2. This receptor was identified in a young woman who had recovered from COVID-19. Here the CDR3 reads CASSEMGTSGGGAPSF. CDR3 DNA sequence: TGTGCCAGCAGTGAGATGGGGACTAGCGGGGGAGGGGCCCCCAGTTTT.